Below, 2 T cell receptor beta chains from the same sample are listed, as sequenced in a study of T cell responses to AZD1222 COVID-19 vaccine. Clones were sequenced by immunoSEQ multiplex PCR, and TCRdb holds only the in-frame ones, with some missing. Found here are over 100,000 clones, approximately 89% of them singletons; the top ten hold around 4.4%. This material consisted of peripheral blood, taken 28 days after the second AZD1222 dose. The receptor set was obtained from an adult who received the AZD1222 COVID-19 vaccine.

This chain joins TRBV6-2 or TRBV6-3 and TRBJ2-5, with D perhaps matching TRBD1 (5 bases). The CDR3 length is 16 residues. V was pared by 6 bases and J by 2 bases, with 19 bases between. Per the germline V gene, CDR1 is MNHEY and CDR2 is SVGEGT. CDR3 region: CASSLQPPDKQETQYF. In nucleotides, the CDR3 is TGTGCCAGCAGCTTACAACCTCCGGACAAGCAAGAGACCCAGTACTTC.

J is TRBJ2-1 and V is TRBV6-5, with D possibly TRBD2 on 6 matching bases. Trimming pared 3 bases from V and 7 bases from J, leaving 16 bases between. This CDR3 spans 15 amino acids. The germline V gene encodes CDR1 MNHEY and CDR2 SVGAGI. In nucleotides, the CDR3 is TGTGCCAGCAGTTATGGGGATCTAGCGATGAATGAGCAGTTCTTC. Encoded protein: CASSYGDLAMNEQFF.